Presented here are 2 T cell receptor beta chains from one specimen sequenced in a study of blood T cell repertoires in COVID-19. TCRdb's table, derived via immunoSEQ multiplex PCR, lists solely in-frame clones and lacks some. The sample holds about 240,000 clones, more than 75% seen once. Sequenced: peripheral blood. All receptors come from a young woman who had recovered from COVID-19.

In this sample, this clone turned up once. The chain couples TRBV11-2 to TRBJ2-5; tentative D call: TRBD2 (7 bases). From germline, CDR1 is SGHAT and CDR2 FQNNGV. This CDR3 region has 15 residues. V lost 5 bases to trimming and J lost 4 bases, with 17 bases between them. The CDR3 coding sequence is TGTGCCAGCAGCCAGGGAGGGGGGATCGGAGAGACCCAGTACTTC. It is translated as CASSQGGGIGETQYF.

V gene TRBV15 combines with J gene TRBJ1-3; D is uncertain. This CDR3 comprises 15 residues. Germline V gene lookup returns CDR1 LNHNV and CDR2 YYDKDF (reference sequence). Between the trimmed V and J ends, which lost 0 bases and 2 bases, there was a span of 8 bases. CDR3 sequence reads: CATSRDFATGNTIYF. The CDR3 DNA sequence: TGTGCCACCAGCAGAGATTTTGCTACTGGAAACACCATATATTTT.